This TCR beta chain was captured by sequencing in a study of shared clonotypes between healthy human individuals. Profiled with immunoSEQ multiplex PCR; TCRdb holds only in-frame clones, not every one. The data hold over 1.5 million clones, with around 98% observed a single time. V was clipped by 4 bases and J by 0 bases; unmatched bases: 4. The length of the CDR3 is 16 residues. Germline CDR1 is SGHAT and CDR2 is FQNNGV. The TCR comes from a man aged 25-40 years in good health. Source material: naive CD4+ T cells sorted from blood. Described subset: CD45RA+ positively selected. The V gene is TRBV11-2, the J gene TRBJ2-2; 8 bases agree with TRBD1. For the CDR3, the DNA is TGTGCCAGCAGCTCTCCGGGACAGGCGAACACCGGGGAGCTGTTTTTT. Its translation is CASSSPGQANTGELFF.